The sequence of this TCR beta chain was determined in a study of T cell responses to AZD1222 COVID-19 vaccine. Whole-study context: It was second doses at about 4 or about 12 weeks that were pooled.

Sequencing used immunoSEQ multiplex PCR; TCRdb keeps in-frame clones, though not all of them. The table lists roughly 100,000 clones, around nine tenths of them singletons. Study outcomes and limitations: Donor demographics were predominantly white British with a female majority; clonal diversity may be underestimated. Along spike, vaccine-associated CD4 TCRs were found throughout, with dominance at 160-218 and 743-854. Two doses of AZD1222 preceded a rise in Spike-specific TCR breadth and depth.

The CDR3 is 13 residues long. Unmatched junction bases numbered 5, after V lost 6 bases and J lost 3 bases. Looked up from germline, CDR1 is MNHEY and CDR2 is SVGAGI. This clone has just one count. The antigen is unknown. This rearrangement joins TRBV6-5 to TRBJ2-7; 7 positions match TRBD1. The sequencing here drew on peripheral blood, taken on day 0 of AZD1222 vaccination. The origin of this receptor is an adult in good health. The CDR3 region is CASRSQGYYEQYF. CDR3 nucleotides: TGTGCCAGCAGATCACAGGGGTACTACGAGCAGTACTTC.